These 23 T cell receptor beta chains originate from one sample sequenced in a study of shared clonotypes between healthy human individuals. Sequenced by immunoSEQ multiplex PCR; TCRdb stores in-frame clones only, minus some. Altogether about 980,000 clones are present, around 80% being singletons, with the ten largest covering nearly 1.5%. Sequenced: memory CD4+ T cells sorted from blood. Subset of the sample: CD45RA-negative fraction. These TCRs come from a man aged 18-30 years in good health.

The CDR3 region has the DNA TGTGCCATCAGTGACGGGAACTATGGCTACACCTTC. Its translation: CAISDGNYGYTF. The chain recombines TRBV10-3 with TRBJ1-2; D not certain. The V and J ends lost 3 bases and 2 bases respectively, with 4 bases between them. Per germline, CDR1 ENHRY and CDR2 SYGVKD. CDR3 length equals 12 residues.

DNA of the CDR3: TGCGCCAGCAGTGAGGGACTAGCGCCCTTGGATGAGCAGTTCTTC. It yields the protein CASSEGLAPLDEQFF. This chain uses TRBV10-1 with TRBJ2-1, with 9 bases lining up with TRBD2. Germline CDR1 WNHNN, CDR2 SYGVQD (reference sequence). This CDR3 is 15 amino acids long. With 2 bases clipped from V and 8 bases from J, the junction kept 7 bases outside the gene matches.

About this clone itself: A much larger clone lies one base from this, so it may be a read error. The CDR3 spells CASSLDRYEQYF. The DNA of the CDR3 is TGTGCCAGCAGCTTGGACCGATACGAGCAGTACTTC. J is TRBJ2-7 and V is TRBV5-6; D is unclear. V lost 0 bases and J 4 bases, leaving 5 bases between the germline ends. Germline values: CDR1 SGHDT, CDR2 YYEEEE. The CDR3 is made up of 12 amino acids.

The J gene is TRBJ2-6, the V gene TRBV4-3; a weak D match, TRBD1 (5 bases). The CDR3 sequence is 16 residues long. V was clipped by 6 bases and J by 0 bases, with 12 bases between them. Germline values: CDR1 LGHNA, CDR2 YSLEER. Here the CDR3 reads CASRTGHTSGANVLTF. The DNA of the CDR3 is TGCGCCAGCAGAACCGGACATACCTCTGGGGCCAACGTCCTGACTTTC.

CDR3 sequence: CASSAGLQPQHF. The CDR3 DNA is TGTGCCAGCAGCGCTGGACTTCAGCCCCAGCATTTT. The chain joins TRBV7-9 to TRBJ1-5; no clear D gene. This CDR3 has 12 residues. Germline V gene sequence: CDR1 SEHNR, CDR2 FQNEAQ (reference sequence). V gave up 5 bases and J gave up 6 bases, with 8 bases separating them.

As for this clone: The sample has other DNA sequences that encode this CDR3 too. The J gene is TRBJ1-1, the V gene TRBV5-1, with D maybe TRBD1 (5 bases). Deletions cut 0 bases from V and 2 bases from J, with 8 bases between. The CDR3 totals 14 residues. Germline CDR1 reads SGHRS; CDR2 reads YFSETQ. The CDR3 region is CASSLVGANTEAFF. CDR3 bases: TGCGCCAGCAGCTTGGTCGGGGCAAACACTGAAGCTTTCTTT.

This clone turned up a few times. The chain couples TRBV6-1 to TRBJ1-1; D remains unclear. Trimming pared 8 bases from V and 0 bases from J, leaving 16 bases between. The CDR3 has 15 residues. Germline lookup yields CDR1 MNHNS and CDR2 SASEGT. The CDR3 loop is CASGERATMNTEAFF. CDR3 DNA: TGTGCCAGCGGGGAGAGGGCAACCATGAACACTGAAGCTTTCTTT.

A few counts support this clone. Within the sample, other DNA sequences also encode this same CDR3. This chain uses TRBV5-4 with TRBJ2-5, with D maybe TRBD2 (6 bases). The germline gives CDR1 SGHNT, CDR2 YYREEE (reference sequence). The CDR3 contains 13 residues. Trimming shortened V by 4 bases and J by 1 base, and 8 bases separated the two germline ends. The chain's CDR3 is CASSRDFQETQYF. The CDR3 nucleotides read TGTGCCAGCAGCCGGGACTTCCAAGAGACCCAGTACTTC. The variable domain in full, with the rest retrieved from reference TRBV5-4 and TRBJ2-5, is ETGVTQSPTHLIKTRGQQVTLRCSSQSGHNTVSWYQQALGQGPQFIFQYYREEENGRGNFPPRFSGLQFPNYSSELNVNALELDDSALYLCASSRDFQETQYFGPGTRLLVL.

This chain joins TRBV6-1 and TRBJ1-5; D remains unclear. V gave up 2 bases and J gave up 7 bases, with 9 bases separating them. The V gene's germline CDR1 is MNHNS and CDR2 SASEGT. The length of the CDR3 is 13 residues. The CDR3 here is CASSELFWQPQHF. The CDR3 nucleotides read TGTGCCAGCAGTGAACTGTTTTGGCAGCCCCAGCATTTT.

This chain links TRBV7-9 with TRBJ1-2; 8 positions agree with TRBD1. The CDR3 loop spans 15 amino acids. With V trimmed by 5 bases and J by 4 bases, 9 bases remained unmatched. CDR1 and CDR2 from the germline V gene are SEHNR and FQNEAQ (reference sequence). The CDR3 sequence is CASSNRTGLIYGYTF. The DNA of the CDR3 is TGTGCCAGCAGCAACCGGACAGGGTTAATCTATGGCTACACCTTC.

The chain joins TRBV27 to TRBJ1-1; D gene uncertain. The V gene's germline CDR1 is MNHEY and CDR2 SMNVEV (reference sequence). This CDR3 has 15 residues. V lost 4 bases, J lost 1 base, and 13 bases lay in between. Here the CDR3 reads CASSYRGIRNTEAFF. CDR3 nucleotides: TGTGCCAGCAGTTACCGCGGGATTCGGAACACTGAAGCTTTCTTT.

This clone was seen a handful of times. The J gene is TRBJ1-2, the V gene TRBV27, with 11 nucleotides matching TRBD1. With 3 bases clipped from V and 2 bases from J, the junction kept 8 bases outside the gene matches. Germline V CDR1 and CDR2: MNHEY, SMNVEV (reference sequence). This CDR3 spans 17 amino acids. In nucleotides, the CDR3 is TGTGCCAGCAGTTTTCGGACAGGGGGCGAATCGAACTATGGCTACACCTTC. Translated, it gives CASSFRTGGESNYGYTF.

The chain uses TRBV10-3 and TRBJ2-1, with 12 bases that match TRBD2. Germline V gene sequence: CDR1 ENHRY, CDR2 SYGVKD. This CDR3 has 14 residues. V trimming: 9 bases; J trimming: 8 bases; junction bases outside the gene matches: 8. CDR3 DNA: TGTGCCATAAGCACTAGCGGGAGGAGCGATGAGCAGTTCTTC. Translating it yields CAISTSGRSDEQFF.

The chain has TRBV5-6 and TRBJ2-7; no clear D gene. The germline V gene has CDR1 SGHDT and CDR2 YYEEEE. The CDR3 runs to 13 residues. Trimming took off 4 bases at V and 6 bases at J, with 14 bases between the two ends. The CDR3 DNA follows: TGTGCCAGCAGCCTAGTAGGGCCGGGCGAGCAGTACTTC. This sequence encodes CASSLVGPGEQYF.

The chain joins TRBV11-3 to TRBJ2-6; D uncertain. The V gene lost 4 bases and the J gene lost 0 bases, with 7 bases spanning the gap. The CDR3 is made up of 15 amino acids. The V gene's germline CDR1 is SGHNT and CDR2 YENEEA. CDR3 in amino acids: CASSSGSSGANVLTF. The CDR3 bases are TGTGCCAGCAGCTCTGGCTCCTCTGGGGCCAACGTCCTGACTTTC.

V is TRBV6-6 and J is TRBJ2-3; the match to TRBD1 covers 10 bases. CDR3 length: 13 amino acids. The germline V gene has CDR1 MNHNY and CDR2 SVGAGI (reference sequence). CDR3 nucleotides: TGTGCTACTTCGAGGACAGGGGGAGATACGCAGTATTTT. Protein: CATSRTGGDTQYF.

V and J are TRBV25-1 and TRBJ2-2; TRBD1 is a possible D gene (5 bases). The V end was cut by 1 base, the J end by 7 bases, with 13 bases between. CDR1 MGHDK and CDR2 SYGVNS come from the germline V gene. The CDR3 extends over 15 amino acids. The CDR3 sequence is CASSELVGAIGELFF. The CDR3 DNA follows: TGTGCCAGCAGTGAATTAGTAGGGGCCATCGGGGAGCTGTTTTTT.

This rearrangement joins TRBV5-1 to TRBJ2-1; 7 bases map to TRBD2. The trim removed 7 bases at V and 0 bases at J, leaving 10 bases unmatched. This CDR3 region has 16 residues. Germline V gives CDR1 SGHRS, CDR2 YFSETQ. CDR3 loop: CASRLSGGSSYNEQFF. In nucleotides, the CDR3 is TGCGCCAGCCGCCTCTCGGGCGGGAGCTCCTACAATGAGCAGTTCTTC.

The chain is built from TRBV6-1 and TRBJ2-7; the D gene is possibly TRBD2 (5 bases). CDR1 is MNHNS, CDR2 SASEGT, per germline. This CDR3 comprises 12 residues. Trimming removed 5 bases from V and 2 bases from J, with 7 bases in between. CDR3 region: CASSTGTYEQYF. The CDR3, as DNA: TGTGCCAGCAGTACCGGGACCTACGAGCAGTACTTC.

This rearrangement joins TRBV5-6 to TRBJ2-5, with D maybe TRBD1 (5 bases). CDR1 SGHDT and CDR2 YYEEEE come from the germline V gene. This CDR3 is 15 amino acids long. Trimming removed 0 bases from V and 1 base from J, with 10 bases in between. CDR3 sequence (DNA): TGTGCCAGCAGCTTGGGACAGAGAAGCCAAGAGACCCAGTACTTC. Residues: CASSLGQRSQETQYF.

The chain combines TRBV25-1 with TRBJ2-7, with TRBD2 matching over 7 bases. CDR3 length: 16 amino acids. The germline V gene encodes CDR1 MGHDK and CDR2 SYGVNS. V trimming: 2 bases; J trimming: 0 bases; junction bases outside the gene matches: 7. The CDR3 bases are TGTGCCAGCAGTGAAGATCGAGGCGGGGGCTCCTACGAGCAGTACTTC. Amino acid sequence: CASSEDRGGGSYEQYF.

The genes are TRBV6-1 and TRBJ1-5; weak D call: TRBD1 (6 bases). Trimming shortened V by 7 bases and J by 6 bases, and 13 bases separated the two germline ends. This CDR3 comprises 13 residues. Germline CDR1 MNHNS, CDR2 SASEGT. The CDR3 sequence is CASKEGGAQPQHF. CDR3 bases: TGTGCCAGCAAGGAGGGGGGAGCTCAGCCCCAGCATTTT.

The gene calls are TRBV5-1 and TRBJ2-5; no clear D gene. Trimming cost V 5 bases and J 2 bases, with 13 bases left between them. This CDR3 region has 14 residues. Germline loops: CDR1 SGHRS, CDR2 YFSETQ. The CDR3 loop reads CASRRQSIQETQYF. In DNA form, the CDR3 reads TGCGCCAGCAGGAGGCAGTCGATTCAAGAGACCCAGTACTTC.